The entry below describes one T cell receptor (beta chain). Authors' analysis steps: Using reference gene primer amplification, nucleated cell counts were estimated. The table came from immunoSEQ multiplex PCR; TCRdb's copy has only in-frame clones and leaves some out. V, J and clone size are taken as reported in that table, and D and trimming were inferred from the DNA itself. The table records tens of thousands of clones, 80% to 85% of them present only once. This sample was included in a study of blood T cell repertoires in COVID-19. Whole-study context: Samples representing acute and convalescent COVID-19 were sourced from the United States, Italy and Spain. In each case, the material was cDNA or gDNA derived from T cells, B-cell-depleted T cells, or PBMCs.

This CDR3 is 16 amino acids long. Germline lookup yields CDR1 LGHNA and CDR2 YNFKEQ. The junction had 8 bases not matched to a gene; V was cut back by 5 bases and J by 3 bases. The genes are TRBV4-2 and TRBJ2-4; the match to TRBD2 covers 9 bases. This clonotype was obtained from a woman older than 75 with active or convalescent COVID-19. Specimen: peripheral blood. CDR3 nucleotide sequence: TGTGCCAGCAGCAACGACCCAGCGGGGGGCAAAAACATTCAGTACTTC. It yields the protein CASSNDPAGGKNIQYF.